These 9 T cell receptor beta chains were sequenced from one sample in a study of PD-1 blockade in classical Hodgkin lymphoma. After autologous stem cell transplantation all patients relapsed, and prior brentuximab vedotin exposure differed between cohorts. Repertoires were generated with immunoSEQ multiplex PCR, while TCRdb's copy carries only in-frame clones and drops some. The table records about 110,000 clones, roughly nine tenths of them present only once. The starting material was peripheral blood mononuclear cells (PBMCs), obtained before the second cycle of nivolumab. The receptors derive from a human donor with classical Hodgkin lymphoma.

The chain carries TRBV7-2 and TRBJ1-2; D is unclear. V was clipped by 4 bases and J by 7 bases, with 22 bases between them. In germline, CDR1 is SGHTA, CDR2 FQGNSA. The CDR3 spans 16 residues. In DNA, the CDR3 is TGTGCCAGCAGCTCTATTCTCGGCGGTTTGTCAAGTGGCTACACCTTC. It specifies CASSSILGGLSSGYTF. Together with reference TRBV7-2 and TRBJ1-2, the CDR3 gives the full variable domain: GAGVSQSPSNKVTEKGKDVELRCDPISGHTALYWYRQSLGQGLEFLIYFQGNSAPDKSGLPSDRFSAERTGGSVSTLTIQRTQQEDSAVYLCASSSILGGLSSGYTFGSGTRLTVV.

This sequence joins TRBV6-5 and TRBJ1-4; 7 nucleotides match TRBD1. Germline values: CDR1 MNHEY, CDR2 SVGAGI. The junction had 8 bases not matched to a gene; V was cut back by 4 bases and J by 6 bases. This CDR3 region has 15 residues. The CDR3 spells CASSSNAGGDEKLFF. In DNA form, the CDR3 reads TGTGCCAGCAGTTCTAATGCAGGGGGGGATGAAAAACTGTTTTTT.

This chain connects TRBV9 to TRBJ1-4; D gene ambiguous. The V gene lost 6 bases and the J gene lost 3 bases, with 21 bases spanning the gap. The CDR3 spans 17 residues. The V gene's germline CDR1 is SGDLS and CDR2 YYNGEE. CDR3 amino acids: CASKIPPATLANEKLFF. The CDR3 nucleotides read TGTGCCAGCAAAATACCCCCCGCCACCTTGGCTAATGAAAAACTGTTTTTT. The full variable domain, in which reference TRBV9 and TRBJ1-4 provide the parts outside the CDR3, is DSGVTQTPKHLITATGQRVTLRCSPRSGDLSVYWYQQSLDQGLQFLIQYYNGEERAKGNILERFSAQQFPDLHSELNLSSLELGDSALYFCASKIPPATLANEKLFFGSGTQLSVL.

This chain connects TRBV2 to TRBJ1-2, with D possibly being TRBD1 (5 bases). The CDR3 runs to 14 residues. Per germline, CDR1 SNHLY and CDR2 FYNNEI. The ends were cut back, 7 bases at V and 7 bases at J, with 19 bases in the middle. CDR3 residues: CASNLDSGRSGYTF. CDR3 bases: TGTGCCAGCAATTTAGACAGCGGGAGATCTGGCTACACCTTC.

This clone was detected only a few times. Other DNA variants within this sample encode the same CDR3. This chain uses TRBV5-5 with TRBJ1-5; D perhaps matches TRBD1 (5 bases). The CDR3 contains 14 residues. Trimming left V 4 bases short and J 2 bases short, with 10 bases between. CDR1 and CDR2 (germline): SGHKS, YYEKEE (reference sequence). CDR3 nucleotides: TGTGCCAGCAGCCTCAGGGATGGCAATCAGCCCCAGCATTTT. It translates to CASSLRDGNQPQHF.

This clone was picked up one time. The chain combines TRBV10-1 with TRBJ2-5; 9 bases are shared with TRBD2. The J call could be wrong; TRBJ2-7 is a better fit for the DNA end. The CDR3 spans 15 residues. Germline CDR1 and CDR2: WNHNN and SYGVQD (reference sequence). The DNA of the CDR3 is TGCGCCAGCAGTGAGTCAATTAGCGGGAGTAGCGAGCAGTACTTC. This sequence encodes CASSESISGSSEQYF.

The chain carries TRBV27 and TRBJ2-3; D not certain. Trimming took off 7 bases at V and 0 bases at J, with 11 bases between the two ends. Per germline, CDR1 MNHEY and CDR2 SMNVEV (reference sequence). The CDR3 runs to 14 residues. The CDR3 region has the DNA TGTGCCAGCACTGGCCTTTCTAGCACAGATACGCAGTATTTT. Protein product: CASTGLSSTDTQYF.

This clone is judged medium-sized. The chain couples TRBV28 to TRBJ1-5; D remains unclear. V was cut by 6 bases and J by 6 bases, with 9 bases left in between. The CDR3 contains 12 residues. In germline, CDR1 is MDHEN, CDR2 SYDVKM. The CDR3, as DNA: TGTGCCAGCAGCCCTGGGAGTCAGCCCCAGCATTTT. Translated: CASSPGSQPQHF.

The table lists this clone with a few counts. V gene TRBV5-6 combines with J gene TRBJ2-2; no clear D gene. The CDR3 runs 12 residues. Germline V gene sequence: CDR1 SGHDT, CDR2 YYEEEE. V was clipped by 4 bases and J by 7 bases, with 8 bases between them. DNA of the CDR3: TGTGCCAGCAGCCCCCAGGTCGGGGAGCTGTTTTTT. Translating it yields CASSPQVGELFF.